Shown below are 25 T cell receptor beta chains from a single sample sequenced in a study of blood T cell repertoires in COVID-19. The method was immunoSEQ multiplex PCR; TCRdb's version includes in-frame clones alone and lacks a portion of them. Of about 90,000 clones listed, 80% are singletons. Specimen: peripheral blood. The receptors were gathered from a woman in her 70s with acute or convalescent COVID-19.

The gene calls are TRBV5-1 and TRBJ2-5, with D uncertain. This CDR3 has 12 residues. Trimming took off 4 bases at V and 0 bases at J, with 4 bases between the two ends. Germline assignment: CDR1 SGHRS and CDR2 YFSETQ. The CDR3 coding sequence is TGCGCCAGCAGCCCCTACCAAGAGACCCAGTACTTC. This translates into CASSPYQETQYF.

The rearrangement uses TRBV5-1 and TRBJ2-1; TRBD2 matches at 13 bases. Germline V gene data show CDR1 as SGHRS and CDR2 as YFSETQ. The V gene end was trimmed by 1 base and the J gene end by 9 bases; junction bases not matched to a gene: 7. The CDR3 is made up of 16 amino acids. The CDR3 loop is CASSLTSGGAYGEQFF. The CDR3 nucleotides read TGCGCCAGCAGCTTGACTAGCGGGGGGGCCTATGGTGAGCAGTTCTTC.

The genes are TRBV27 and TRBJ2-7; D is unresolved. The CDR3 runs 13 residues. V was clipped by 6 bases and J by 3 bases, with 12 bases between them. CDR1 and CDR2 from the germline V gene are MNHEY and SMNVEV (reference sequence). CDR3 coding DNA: TGTGCCAGCAGCCTAGGTCCATTCTACGAGCAGTACTTC. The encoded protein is CASSLGPFYEQYF.

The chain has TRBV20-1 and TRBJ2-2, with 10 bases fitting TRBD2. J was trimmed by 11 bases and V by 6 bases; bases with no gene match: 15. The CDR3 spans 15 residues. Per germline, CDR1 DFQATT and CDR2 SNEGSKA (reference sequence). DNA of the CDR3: TGCAGTGCCAGTCTGGACGCTAGCGGGGGAGCCGAGCTGTTTTTT. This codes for CSASLDASGGAELFF.

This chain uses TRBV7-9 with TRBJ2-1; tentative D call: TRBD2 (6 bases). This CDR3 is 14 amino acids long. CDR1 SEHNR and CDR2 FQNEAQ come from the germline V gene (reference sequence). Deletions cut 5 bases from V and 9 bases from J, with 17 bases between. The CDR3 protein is CASSLSGRGGEQFF. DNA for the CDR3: TGTGCCAGCAGCCTTAGCGGCCGTGGGGGTGAGCAGTTCTTC.

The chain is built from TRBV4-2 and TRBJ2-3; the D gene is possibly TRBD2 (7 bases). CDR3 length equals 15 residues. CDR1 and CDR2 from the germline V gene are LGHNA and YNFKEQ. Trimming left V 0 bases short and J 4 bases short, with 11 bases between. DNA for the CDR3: TGTGCCAGCAGCCAAGAGGTGGGGGGGCCAGATACGCAGTATTTT. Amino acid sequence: CASSQEVGGPDTQYF.

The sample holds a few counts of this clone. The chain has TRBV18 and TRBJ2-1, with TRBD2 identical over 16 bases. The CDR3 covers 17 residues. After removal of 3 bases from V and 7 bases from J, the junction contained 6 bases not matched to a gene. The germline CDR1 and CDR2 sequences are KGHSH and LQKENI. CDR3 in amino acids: CASSPGLAGGYGNEQFF. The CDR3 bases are TGTGCCAGCTCACCGGGACTAGCGGGAGGGTACGGGAATGAGCAGTTCTTC.

Written as DNA, the CDR3 is TGTGCCAGCAGTGAACCCCAGGGGATGGTTGAAAAACTGTTTTTT. It specifies CASSEPQGMVEKLFF. The rearrangement links TRBV25-1 to TRBJ1-4, with D tentatively TRBD1 (6 bases). CDR3 size: 15 residues. Germline lookup yields CDR1 MGHDK and CDR2 SYGVNS. The V end lost 2 bases, the J end lost 7 bases, and 14 bases lay between the germline ends.

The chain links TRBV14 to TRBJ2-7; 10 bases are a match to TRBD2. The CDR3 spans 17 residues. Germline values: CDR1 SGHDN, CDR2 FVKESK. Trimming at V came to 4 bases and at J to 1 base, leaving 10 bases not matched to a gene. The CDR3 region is CASSPQFGLADSYEQYF. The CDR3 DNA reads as TGTGCCAGCAGCCCGCAATTCGGACTAGCGGATTCCTACGAGCAGTACTTC.

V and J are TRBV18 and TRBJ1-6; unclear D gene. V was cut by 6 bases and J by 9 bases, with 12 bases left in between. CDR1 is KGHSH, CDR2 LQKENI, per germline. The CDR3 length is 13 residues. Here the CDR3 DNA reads TGTGCCAGCTCCCCAGAGGACTTTTCACCCCTCCACTTT. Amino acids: CASSPEDFSPLHF.

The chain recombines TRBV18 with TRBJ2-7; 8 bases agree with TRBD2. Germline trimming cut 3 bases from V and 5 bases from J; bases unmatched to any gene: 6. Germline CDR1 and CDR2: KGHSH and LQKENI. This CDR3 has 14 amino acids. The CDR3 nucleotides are TGTGCCAGCTCACCGAGCGGGAGAACGGACGAGCAGTACTTC. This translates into CASSPSGRTDEQYF.

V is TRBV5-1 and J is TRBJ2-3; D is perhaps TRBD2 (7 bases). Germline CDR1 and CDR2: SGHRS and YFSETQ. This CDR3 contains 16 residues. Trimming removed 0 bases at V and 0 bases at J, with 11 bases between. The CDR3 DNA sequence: TGCGCCAGCAGCTTGGGGGGGGGCGGAAGCACAGATACGCAGTATTTT. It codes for CASSLGGGGSTDTQYF.

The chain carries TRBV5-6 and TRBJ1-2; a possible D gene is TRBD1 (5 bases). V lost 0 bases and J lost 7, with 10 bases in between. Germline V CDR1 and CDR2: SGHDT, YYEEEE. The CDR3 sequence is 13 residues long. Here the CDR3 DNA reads TGTGCCAGCAGCTTGGCCAGGGCCGGTGGCTACACCTTC. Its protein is CASSLARAGGYTF. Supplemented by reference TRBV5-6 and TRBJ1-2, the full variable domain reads DAGVTQSPTHLIKTRGQQVTLRCSPKSGHDTVSWYQQALGQGPQFIFQYYEEEERQRGNFPDRFSGHQFPNYSSELNVNALLLGDSALYLCASSLARAGGYTFGSGTRLTVV.

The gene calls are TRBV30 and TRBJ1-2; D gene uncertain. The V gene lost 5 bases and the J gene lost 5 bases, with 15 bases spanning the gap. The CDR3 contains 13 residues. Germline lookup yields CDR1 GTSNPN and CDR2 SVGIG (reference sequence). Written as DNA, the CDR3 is TGTGCCTGGGGTCAGGCCCCGAGATATGGCTACACCTTC. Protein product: CAWGQAPRYGYTF.

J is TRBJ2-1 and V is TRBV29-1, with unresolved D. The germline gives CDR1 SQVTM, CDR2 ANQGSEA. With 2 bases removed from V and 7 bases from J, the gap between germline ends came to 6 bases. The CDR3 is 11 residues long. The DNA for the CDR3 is TGCAGCGTTGAACTGTTAAATGAGCAGTTCTTC. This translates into CSVELLNEQFF.

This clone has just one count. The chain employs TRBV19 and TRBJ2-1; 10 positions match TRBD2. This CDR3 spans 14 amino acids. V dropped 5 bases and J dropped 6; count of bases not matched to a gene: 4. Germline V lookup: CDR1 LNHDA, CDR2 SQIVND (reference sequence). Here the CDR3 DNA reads TGTGCCAGTAGTTCTAGCGGGGGCCCCAATGAGCAGTTCTTC. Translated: CASSSSGGPNEQFF.

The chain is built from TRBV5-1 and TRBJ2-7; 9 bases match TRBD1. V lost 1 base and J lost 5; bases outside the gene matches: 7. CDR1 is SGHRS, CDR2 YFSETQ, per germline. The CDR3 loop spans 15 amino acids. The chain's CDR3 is CASSLTPGQGNEQYF. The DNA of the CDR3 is TGCGCCAGCAGCTTGACTCCGGGACAGGGAAACGAGCAGTACTTC.

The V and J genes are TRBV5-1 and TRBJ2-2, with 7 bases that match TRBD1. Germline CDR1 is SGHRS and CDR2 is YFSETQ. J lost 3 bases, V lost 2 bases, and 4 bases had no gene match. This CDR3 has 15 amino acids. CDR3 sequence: CASSLGDRDTGELFF. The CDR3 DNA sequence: TGCGCCAGCAGCTTAGGTGACAGGGACACCGGGGAGCTGTTTTTT.

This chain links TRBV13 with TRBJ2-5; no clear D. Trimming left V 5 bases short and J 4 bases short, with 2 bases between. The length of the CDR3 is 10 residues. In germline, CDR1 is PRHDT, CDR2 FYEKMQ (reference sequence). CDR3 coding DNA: TGTGCCAGCAGCCTAGAGACCCAGTACTTC. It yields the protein CASSLETQYF.

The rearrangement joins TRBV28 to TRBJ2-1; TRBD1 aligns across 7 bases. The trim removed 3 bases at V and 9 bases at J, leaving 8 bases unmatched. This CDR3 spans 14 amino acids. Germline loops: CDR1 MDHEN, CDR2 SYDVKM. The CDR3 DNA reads TGTGCCAGCAGTTTTTTGAGACAGGGTTCTGAGCAGTTCTTC. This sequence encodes CASSFLRQGSEQFF.

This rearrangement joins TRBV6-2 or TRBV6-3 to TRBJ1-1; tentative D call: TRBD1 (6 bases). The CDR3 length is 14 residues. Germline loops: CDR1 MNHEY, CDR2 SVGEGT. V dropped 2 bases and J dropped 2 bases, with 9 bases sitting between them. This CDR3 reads CASSYTQGNTEAFF. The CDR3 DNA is TGTGCCAGCAGTTACACACAGGGAAACACTGAAGCTTTCTTT.

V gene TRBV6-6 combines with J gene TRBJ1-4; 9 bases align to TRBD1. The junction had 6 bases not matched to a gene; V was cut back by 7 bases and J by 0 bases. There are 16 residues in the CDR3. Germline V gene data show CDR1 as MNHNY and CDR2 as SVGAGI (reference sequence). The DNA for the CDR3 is TGTGCCAGCAACGACAGGGGGACCACAACTAATGAAAAACTGTTTTTT. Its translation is CASNDRGTTTNEKLFF.

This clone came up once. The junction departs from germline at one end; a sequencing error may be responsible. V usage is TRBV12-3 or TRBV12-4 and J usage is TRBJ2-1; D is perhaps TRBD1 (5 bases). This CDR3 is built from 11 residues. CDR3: CASSLRGISVF. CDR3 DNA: TGTGCCAGCAGTTTAAGGGGCATCTCAGTCTTC.

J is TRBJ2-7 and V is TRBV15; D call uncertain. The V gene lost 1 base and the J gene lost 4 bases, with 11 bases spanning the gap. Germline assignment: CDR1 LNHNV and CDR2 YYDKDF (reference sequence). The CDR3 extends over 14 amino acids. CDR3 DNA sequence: TGTGCCACCAGCAGAGGTAGGAGTTCTTACGAGCAGTACTTC. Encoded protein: CATSRGRSSYEQYF.

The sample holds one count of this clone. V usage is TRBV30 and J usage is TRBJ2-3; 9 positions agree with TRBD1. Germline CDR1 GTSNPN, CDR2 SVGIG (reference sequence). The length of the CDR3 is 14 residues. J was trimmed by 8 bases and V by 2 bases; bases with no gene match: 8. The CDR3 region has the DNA TGTGCCTGGAGTCTGGGGACAGGGTTGTTTACGCAGTATTTT. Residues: CAWSLGTGLFTQYF. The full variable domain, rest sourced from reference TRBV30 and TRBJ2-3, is SQTIHQWPATLVQPVGSPLSLECTVEGTSNPNLYWYRQAAGRGLQLLFYSVGIGQISSEVPQNLSASRPQDRQFILSSKKLLLSDSGFYLCAWSLGTGLFTQYFGPGTRLTVL.